These T cell receptor beta chains were read from a single sample in a study of shared clonotypes between healthy human individuals. Profiled with immunoSEQ multiplex PCR; TCRdb holds only in-frame clones, not every one. The sample gives nearly 1,000,000 clones, roughly 72% of which show up once; approximately 1.5% is in the top ten. Sequenced material: memory CD4+ T cells sorted from blood. Source of these receptors: a man aged 18 to 29 in good health. The CDR3 runs from the conserved cysteine through the conserved F or W. Fields, in order: D gene, V gene, J gene, clone size, CDR3 DNA, CDR3 protein. A D gene is named only where the DNA matches it firmly. The size of a clone is reported for some rows only, either as once, few or many, or as a class for expanded clones.

>.|TRBV4-1|TRBJ2-2|many
TGCGCCAGCACCCCGGAGGGGACTTTGAACACCGGGGAGCTGTTTTTT
CASTPEGTLNTGELFF
>.|TRBV18|TRBJ2-3|few
TGTGCCAGCTCACCCCGACTAGAAACAGATACGCAGTATTTT
CASSPRLETDTQYF
>TRBD1|TRBV2|TRBJ2-5|.
TGTGCCAGCCTGGACAGGGGAACCCAAGAGACCCAGTACTTC
CASLDRGTQETQYF
>.|TRBV19|TRBJ1-5|.
TGTGCCAGTATTAGCTACAGGGAGAGCAATCAGCCCCAGCATTTT
CASISYRESNQPQHF
>TRBD2|TRBV11-2|TRBJ2-1|.
TGTGCCAGCAGCTTAGATTTCGCTAGCGGGGGCCTTGAGCAGTTCTTC
CASSLDFASGGLEQFF
>.|TRBV9|TRBJ1-3|.
TGTGCCAGCAGCCCAACAGGGACCGGAAACACCATATATTTT
CASSPTGTGNTIYF
>.|TRBV14|TRBJ1-1|few
TGTGCCAGCAGCCAACCAGGGATGAACACTGAAGCTTTCTTT
CASSQPGMNTEAFF
>TRBD1|TRBV28|TRBJ2-2|once
TGTGCCAGCAGTTCGACAGGGTTAATAACCGGGGAGCTGTTTTTT
CASSSTGLITGELFF
>.|TRBV20-1|TRBJ1-1|.
TGCAGTGAAGGAGAATCCACTGAAGCTTTCTTT
CSEGESTEAFF
>.|TRBV19|TRBJ1-5|.
TGTGCCAGCCAAAGGATCAATCAGCCCCAGCATTTT
CASQRINQPQHF